The rows below give T cell receptor beta chains drawn from one sample of a study of Ad26.COV2.S vaccination and SARS-CoV-2 variants. Using immunoSEQ multiplex PCR, the repertoire was profiled, and TCRdb retains in-frame clones only, with some absent. The data show a few hundred thousand clones, with around 90% seen just once and 3.4% held by the top ten. The sample consisted of peripheral blood, taken in a trial of Ad26.COV2.S vaccine versus placebo. These receptors all stem from a person between 18 and 65 years old who received the Ad26.COV2.S COVID-19 vaccine or a placebo. Each CDR3 is given with its conserved first and last residue. Each record gives: J gene, V gene, D gene, clone size, CDR3 DNA, CDR3 protein. A D gene is named only where the DNA matches it firmly. The size field is filled for only some rows; it gives once, few, many or a size class.

j_call: TRBJ1-1
v_call: TRBV2
d_call: .
clone_size: .
cdr3_nt: TGTGCCAGCAGTGTCACTCGAAGCAGAGCGAGTGAAGCTTTCTTT
cdr3_aa: CASSVTRSRASEAFF

j_call: TRBJ1-1
v_call: TRBV5-5
d_call: .
clone_size: few
cdr3_nt: TGTGCCAGCGTCCAAGGGGTCTTCTCCCCTGAAGCTTTCTTT
cdr3_aa: CASVQGVFSPEAFF

j_call: TRBJ2-3
v_call: TRBV7-8
d_call: .
clone_size: .
cdr3_nt: TGTGCCAGCAGCTTAAGTGGCTCAAGCACAGATACGCAGTATTTT
cdr3_aa: CASSLSGSSTDTQYF

j_call: TRBJ2-7
v_call: TRBV15
d_call: .
clone_size: .
cdr3_nt: TGTGCCTCAAGGAGTGGGACGTGGCCCTACGAGCAGTACTTC
cdr3_aa: CASRSGTWPYEQYF

j_call: TRBJ2-3
v_call: TRBV6-4
d_call: TRBD2
clone_size: .
cdr3_nt: TGTGCCAGCAGTGACTCGACTAGCGGGGGGCAAGATACGCAGTATTTT
cdr3_aa: CASSDSTSGGQDTQYF

j_call: TRBJ1-1
v_call: TRBV5-1
d_call: .
clone_size: once
cdr3_nt: TGCGCCAGCAGCTTCCGGACGGGGAACACTGAAGCTTTCTTT
cdr3_aa: CASSFRTGNTEAFF

j_call: TRBJ1-2
v_call: TRBV5-3
d_call: .
clone_size: .
cdr3_nt: TGTGCCAGAAGCTTGGACATCCCGAACTATGGCTACACCTTC
cdr3_aa: CARSLDIPNYGYTF

j_call: TRBJ1-5
v_call: TRBV7-2
d_call: .
clone_size: .
cdr3_nt: TGTGCCAGCAGCTTTACGGCCTTAAGTAATCAGCCCCAGCATTTT
cdr3_aa: CASSFTALSNQPQHF

j_call: TRBJ1-2
v_call: TRBV6-5
d_call: .
clone_size: .
cdr3_nt: TGTGCCAGCAGTCCGATCGGACAGACCTATGGCTACACCTTC
cdr3_aa: CASSPIGQTYGYTF

j_call: TRBJ1-1
v_call: TRBV27
d_call: .
clone_size: .
cdr3_nt: TGTGCCAGCAGACCCGGGGGGCAGAGGACTGAAGCTTTCTTT
cdr3_aa: CASRPGGQRTEAFF

j_call: TRBJ2-7
v_call: TRBV6-2/TRBV6-3
d_call: .
clone_size: .
cdr3_nt: TGTGCCAGCAGCCCACAGTCCCCCGCGCTCTACGAGCAGTACTTC
cdr3_aa: CASSPQSPALYEQYF

j_call: TRBJ2-7
v_call: TRBV7-9
d_call: TRBD2
clone_size: once
cdr3_nt: TGTGCCAGCAGCTTAAGGCGGGGGGGACACGCGAGCTCCTACGAGCAGTACTTC
cdr3_aa: CASSLRRGGHASSYEQYF